One TCR beta chain is described in this entry. The CDR3 has 20 residues. Germline V gene data show CDR1 as LGHNA and CDR2 as YNFKEQ. V lost 4 bases, J lost 0 bases, and 13 bases stayed unmatched. As every portion of the isolated RNA was reverse transcribed, the sequencing read expressed TCRB transcripts. Profiled with immunoSEQ multiplex PCR; TCRdb holds only in-frame clones, not every one. The table has under 950,000 clones, around a sixth seen once; the top ten hold about 0.025%. These data originate in a study of beta chain features in type 1 diabetes. V and J are TRBV4-2 and TRBJ2-4; 12 bases are a match to TRBD2. Material for sequencing was naive CD4+ T cells from blood. This TCR came from a woman aged 18-35 years in good health. CDR3 in DNA: TGTGCCAGCAGCCCGTCGGGACTAGCGGGTTTTTGGGTAGCCAAAAACATTCAGTACTTC. Translated, it gives CASSPSGLAGFWVAKNIQYF.